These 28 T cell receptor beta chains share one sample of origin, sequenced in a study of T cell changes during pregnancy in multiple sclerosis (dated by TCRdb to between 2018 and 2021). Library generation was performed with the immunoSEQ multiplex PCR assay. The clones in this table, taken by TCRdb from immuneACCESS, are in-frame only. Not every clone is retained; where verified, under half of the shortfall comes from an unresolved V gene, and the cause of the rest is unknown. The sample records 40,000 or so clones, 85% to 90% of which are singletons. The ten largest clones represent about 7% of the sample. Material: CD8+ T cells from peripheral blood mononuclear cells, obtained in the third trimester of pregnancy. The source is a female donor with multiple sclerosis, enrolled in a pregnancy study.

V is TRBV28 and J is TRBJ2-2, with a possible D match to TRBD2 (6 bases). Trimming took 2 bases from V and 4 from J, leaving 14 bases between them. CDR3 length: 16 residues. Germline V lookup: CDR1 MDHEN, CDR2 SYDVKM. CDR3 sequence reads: CASSLPRRGGTGELFF. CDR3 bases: TGTGCCAGCAGTTTACCAAGGCGGGGCGGCACCGGGGAGCTGTTTTTT.

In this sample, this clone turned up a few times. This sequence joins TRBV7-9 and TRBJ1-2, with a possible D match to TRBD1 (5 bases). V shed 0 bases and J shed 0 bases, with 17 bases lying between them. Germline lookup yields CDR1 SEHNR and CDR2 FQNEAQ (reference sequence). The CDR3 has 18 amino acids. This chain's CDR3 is CASSLATDLELANYGYTF. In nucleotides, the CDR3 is TGTGCCAGCAGCTTAGCGACAGACTTAGAGTTAGCTAACTATGGCTACACCTTC.

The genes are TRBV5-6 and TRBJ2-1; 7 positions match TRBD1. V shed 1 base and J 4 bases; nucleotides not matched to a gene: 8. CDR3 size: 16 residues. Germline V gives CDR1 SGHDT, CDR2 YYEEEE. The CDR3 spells CASSLSGQNYYNEQFF. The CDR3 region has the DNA TGTGCCAGCAGCTTGTCGGGACAGAACTATTACAATGAGCAGTTCTTC.

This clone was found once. CDR3 bases: TGTGCCAGCAGTTACTCGTCAGGGGTTGAAGCTTTCTTT. Translation: CASSYSSGVEAFF. The chain uses TRBV6-6 and TRBJ1-1; tentatively, D is TRBD1 (6 bases). The germline gives CDR1 MNHNY, CDR2 SVGAGI (reference sequence). This CDR3 is 13 amino acids long. Trimming took 0 bases from V and 7 from J, leaving 9 bases between them.

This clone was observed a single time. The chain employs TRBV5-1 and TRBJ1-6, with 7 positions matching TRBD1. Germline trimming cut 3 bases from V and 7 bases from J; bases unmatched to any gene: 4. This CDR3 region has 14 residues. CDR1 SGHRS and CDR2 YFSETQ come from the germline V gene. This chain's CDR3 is CASSSTGKNSPLHF. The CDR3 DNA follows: TGCGCCAGCAGCTCGACAGGGAAGAATTCACCCCTCCACTTT.

The CDR3 sequence: CASSYTERFNQPQHF. The CDR3 DNA follows: TGCGCCAGCAGCTATACGGAGAGGTTTAATCAGCCCCAGCATTTT. This chain joins TRBV5-1 and TRBJ1-5; D is undetermined. Trimming took off 3 bases at V and 4 bases at J, with 14 bases between the two ends. This CDR3 is built from 15 residues. Per the germline V gene, CDR1 is SGHRS and CDR2 is YFSETQ.

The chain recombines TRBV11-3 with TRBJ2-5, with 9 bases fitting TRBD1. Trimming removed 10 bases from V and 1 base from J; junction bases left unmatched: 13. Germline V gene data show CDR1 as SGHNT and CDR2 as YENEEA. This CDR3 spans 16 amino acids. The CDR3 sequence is CATRTGEGYCQETQYF. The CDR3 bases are TGTGCCACCAGGACAGGGGAAGGCTATTGCCAAGAGACCCAGTACTTC.

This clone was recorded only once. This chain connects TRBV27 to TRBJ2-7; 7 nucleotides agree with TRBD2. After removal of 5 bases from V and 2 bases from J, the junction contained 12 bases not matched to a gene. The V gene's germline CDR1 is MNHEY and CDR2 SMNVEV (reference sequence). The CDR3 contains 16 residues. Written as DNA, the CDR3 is TGTGCCAGCAGTACCCTCGGGGGGAGGGAAACCTACGAGCAGTACTTC. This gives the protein CASSTLGGRETYEQYF.

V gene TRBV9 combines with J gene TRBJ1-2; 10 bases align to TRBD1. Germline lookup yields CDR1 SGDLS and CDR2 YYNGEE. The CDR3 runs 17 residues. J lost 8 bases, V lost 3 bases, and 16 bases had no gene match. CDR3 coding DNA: TGTGCCAGCAGCGAACCCACGGACAGGGGGTCCTCCCACGGCTACACCTTC. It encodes CASSEPTDRGSSHGYTF.

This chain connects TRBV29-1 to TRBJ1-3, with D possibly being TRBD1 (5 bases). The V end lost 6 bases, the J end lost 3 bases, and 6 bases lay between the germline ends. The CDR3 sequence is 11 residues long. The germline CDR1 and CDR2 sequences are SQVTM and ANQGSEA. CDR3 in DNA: TGCAGCGTGGGGGGTGGAAACACCATATATTTT. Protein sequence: CSVGGGNTIYF.

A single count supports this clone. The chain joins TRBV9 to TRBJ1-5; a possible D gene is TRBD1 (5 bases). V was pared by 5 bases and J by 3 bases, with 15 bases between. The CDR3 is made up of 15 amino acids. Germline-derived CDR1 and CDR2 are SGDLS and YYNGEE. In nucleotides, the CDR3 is TGTGCCAGCAGTTGGGGAGGGGATGACAATCAGCCCCAGCATTTT. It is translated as CASSWGGDDNQPQHF.

As DNA, the CDR3 is TGTGCCAGCAGCCTTGGGACAGGGGGCGTCTATGGCTACACCTTC. The encoded protein is CASSLGTGGVYGYTF. The chain carries TRBV7-8 and TRBJ1-2, with 12 bases aligning to TRBD1. The V segment lost 5 bases and the J segment 4 bases; nucleotides outside the gene matches: 5. CDR1 is SGHVS and CDR2 is FQNEAQ in the germline V gene. CDR3 size: 15 residues.

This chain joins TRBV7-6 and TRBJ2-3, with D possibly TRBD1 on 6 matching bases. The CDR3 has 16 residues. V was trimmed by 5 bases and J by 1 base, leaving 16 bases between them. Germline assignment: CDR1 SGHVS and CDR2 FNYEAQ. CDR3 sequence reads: CASSPRAGVGTDTQYF. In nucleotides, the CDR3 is TGTGCCAGCAGCCCCCGGGCAGGGGTGGGCACAGATACGCAGTATTTT.

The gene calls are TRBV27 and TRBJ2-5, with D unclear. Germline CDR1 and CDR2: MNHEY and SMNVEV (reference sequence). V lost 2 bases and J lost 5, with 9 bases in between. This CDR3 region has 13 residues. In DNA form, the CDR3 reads TGTGCCAGCAGTTTAACCGTCGGGGAGACCCAGTACTTC. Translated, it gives CASSLTVGETQYF.

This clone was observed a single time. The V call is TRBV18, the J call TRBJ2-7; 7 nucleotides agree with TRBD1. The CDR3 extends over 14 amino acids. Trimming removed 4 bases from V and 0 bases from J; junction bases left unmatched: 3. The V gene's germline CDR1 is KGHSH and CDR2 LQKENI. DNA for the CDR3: TGTGCCAGCTCACTAGGGACAGCCTCCTACGAGCAGTACTTC. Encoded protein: CASSLGTASYEQYF. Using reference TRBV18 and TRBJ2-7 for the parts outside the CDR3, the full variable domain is NAGVMQNPRHLVRRRGQEARLRCSPMKGHSHVYWYRQLPEEGLKFMVYLQKENIIDESGMPKERFSAEFPKEGPSILRIQQVVRGDSAAYFCASSLGTASYEQYFGPGTRLTVT.

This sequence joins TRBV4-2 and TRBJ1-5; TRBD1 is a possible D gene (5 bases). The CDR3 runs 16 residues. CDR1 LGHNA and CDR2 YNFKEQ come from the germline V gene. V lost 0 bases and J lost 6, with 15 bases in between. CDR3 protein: CASSQEEEGGAQPQHF. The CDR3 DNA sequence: TGTGCCAGCAGCCAAGAAGAGGAGGGAGGGGCTCAGCCCCAGCATTTT.

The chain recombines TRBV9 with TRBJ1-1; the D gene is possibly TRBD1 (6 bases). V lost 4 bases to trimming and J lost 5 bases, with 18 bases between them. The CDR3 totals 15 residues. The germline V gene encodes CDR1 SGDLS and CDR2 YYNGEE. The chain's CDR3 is CASSFGGQMGTEAFF. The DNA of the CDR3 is TGTGCCAGCAGCTTCGGGGGGCAAATGGGGACTGAAGCTTTCTTT.

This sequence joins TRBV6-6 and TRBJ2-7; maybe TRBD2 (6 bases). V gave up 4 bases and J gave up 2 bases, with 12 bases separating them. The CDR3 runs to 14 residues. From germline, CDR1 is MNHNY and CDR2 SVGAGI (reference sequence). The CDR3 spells CASSWEEGPYEQYF. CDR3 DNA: TGTGCCAGCAGTTGGGAGGAGGGGCCCTACGAGCAGTACTTC.

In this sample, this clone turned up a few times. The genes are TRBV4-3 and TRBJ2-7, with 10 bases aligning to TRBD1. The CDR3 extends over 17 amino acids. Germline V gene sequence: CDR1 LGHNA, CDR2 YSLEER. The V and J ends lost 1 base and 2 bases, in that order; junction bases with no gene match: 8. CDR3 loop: CASSQAVSGTGAYEQYF. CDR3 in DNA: TGCGCCAGCAGCCAAGCCGTTTCCGGGACAGGGGCCTACGAGCAGTACTTC.

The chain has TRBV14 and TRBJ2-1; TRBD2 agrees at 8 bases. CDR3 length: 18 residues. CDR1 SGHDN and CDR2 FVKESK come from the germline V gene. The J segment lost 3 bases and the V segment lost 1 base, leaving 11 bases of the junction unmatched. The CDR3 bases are TGTGCCAGCAGCCAAGTCCTGATAGCGGGGCCTAGCTACAATGAGCAGTTCTTC. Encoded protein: CASSQVLIAGPSYNEQFF.

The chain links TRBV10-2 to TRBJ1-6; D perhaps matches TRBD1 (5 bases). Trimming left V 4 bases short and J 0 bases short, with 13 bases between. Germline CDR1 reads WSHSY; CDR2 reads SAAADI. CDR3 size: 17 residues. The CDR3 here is CASSGGQDRSYNSPLHF. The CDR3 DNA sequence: TGCGCCAGCAGTGGAGGACAAGATCGCTCCTATAATTCACCCCTCCACTTT.

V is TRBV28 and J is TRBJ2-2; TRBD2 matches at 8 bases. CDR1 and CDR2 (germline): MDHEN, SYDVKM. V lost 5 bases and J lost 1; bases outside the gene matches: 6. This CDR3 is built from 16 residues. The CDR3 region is CASSPPSGGNTGELFF. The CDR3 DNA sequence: TGTGCCAGCAGTCCCCCAAGCGGGGGGAACACCGGGGAGCTGTTTTTT. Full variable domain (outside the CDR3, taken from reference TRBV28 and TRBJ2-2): DVKVTQSSRYLVKRTGEKVFLECVQDMDHENMFWYRQDPGLGLRLIYFSYDVKMKEKGDIPEGYSVSREKKERFSLILESASTNQTSMYLCASSPPSGGNTGELFFGEGSRLTVL.

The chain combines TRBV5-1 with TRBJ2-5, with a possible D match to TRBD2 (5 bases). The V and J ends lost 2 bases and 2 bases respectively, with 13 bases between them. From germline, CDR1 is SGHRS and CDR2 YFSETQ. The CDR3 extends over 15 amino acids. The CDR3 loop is CASSFPTREQETQYF. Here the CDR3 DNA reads TGCGCCAGCAGCTTCCCCACACGGGAACAAGAGACCCAGTACTTC.

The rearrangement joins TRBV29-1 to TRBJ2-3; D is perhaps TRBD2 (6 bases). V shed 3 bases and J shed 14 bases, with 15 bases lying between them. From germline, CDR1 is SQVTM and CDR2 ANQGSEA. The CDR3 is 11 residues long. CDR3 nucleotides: TGCAGCGTTGAGGAGACTAGGGTTCGGTATTTT. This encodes CSVEETRVRYF.

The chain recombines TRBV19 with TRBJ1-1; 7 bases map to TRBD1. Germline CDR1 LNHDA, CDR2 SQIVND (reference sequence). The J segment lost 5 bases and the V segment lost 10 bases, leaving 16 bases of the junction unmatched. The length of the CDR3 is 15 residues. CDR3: CATSAYPGQRTEAFF. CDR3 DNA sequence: TGTGCCACCTCGGCATATCCGGGACAGAGGACTGAAGCTTTCTTT.

The chain's CDR3 is CSAWTGYGYTF. CDR3 sequence (DNA): TGCAGCGCCTGGACGGGGTATGGCTACACCTTC. This chain connects TRBV29-1 to TRBJ1-2; D remains ambiguous. The V end was cut by 7 bases, the J end by 5 bases, with 11 bases between. Germline-derived CDR1 and CDR2 are SQVTM and ANQGSEA. The CDR3 runs 11 residues.

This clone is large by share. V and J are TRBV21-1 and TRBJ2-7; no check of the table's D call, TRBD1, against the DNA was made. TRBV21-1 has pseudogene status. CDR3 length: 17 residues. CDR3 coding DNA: TGTGCCAGCAGCCAAGCCCTGACAGGGAAGGTTTTTTACGAGCAGTACTTC. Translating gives CASSQALTGKVFYEQYF.

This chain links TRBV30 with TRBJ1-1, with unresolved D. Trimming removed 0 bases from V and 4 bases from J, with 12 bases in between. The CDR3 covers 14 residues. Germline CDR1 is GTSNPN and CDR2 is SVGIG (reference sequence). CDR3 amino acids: CAWSVVSPGTEAFF. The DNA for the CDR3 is TGTGCCTGGAGTGTGGTCTCACCGGGCACTGAAGCTTTCTTT.